A selection of T cell receptor beta chains follows, all from one sample in a study of blood T cell repertoires in COVID-19. The protocol was immunoSEQ multiplex PCR, while the TCRdb copy is restricted to in-frame clones and leaves out a portion. The sample lists fewer than 350,000 clones, about 89% occurring once. The sequenced sample consisted of PBMCs or T cells enriched from blood (not recorded which). These receptors were collected from a woman in her forties who had recovered from COVID-19. Each CDR3 is given with its conserved first and last residue. Each record gives: V gene, J gene, D gene, clone size, CDR3 DNA, CDR3 protein. D genes are given only for firm matches. Expanded clones are given a class, and other clones once, few, many or no size at all.

TRBV7-2,TRBJ2-1,TRBD2,NA,TGTGCCAGCAGCTTAACTAGCGACACCTACAATGAGCAGTTCTTC,CASSLTSDTYNEQFF
TRBV19,TRBJ1-5,NA,NA,TGTGCCAGTGGCAGGGTCTCTCAGCCCCAGCATTTT,CASGRVSQPQHF
TRBV7-2,TRBJ1-5,NA,few,TGTGCCAGCAGCTTAGTAAAGCAGGGTCCGCCCTCACATTTT,CASSLVKQGPPSHF
TRBV11-2,TRBJ2-1,NA,NA,TGTGCCAGCAGCGCTACTAGCTGGAGGGCCTACAATGAGCAGTTCTTC,CASSATSWRAYNEQFF
TRBV7-2,TRBJ2-3,NA,NA,TGTGCCAGCAGCTTAGGCGGGTCTTTCCGCACAGATACGCAGTATTTT,CASSLGGSFRTDTQYF
TRBV7-9,TRBJ1-1,TRBD1,NA,TGTGCCAGCACCACGGACAGGGGGCGGAACACTGAAGCTTTCTTT,CASTTDRGRNTEAFF
TRBV12-5,TRBJ2-5,TRBD2,NA,TGTGCTAGTGGTCATAATAGCGGGAGGGAGACCCAGTACTTC,CASGHNSGRETQYF
TRBV5-1,TRBJ1-1,NA,few,TGCGCCAGCAGCTTCGACTTTGAGAACACTGAAGCTTTCTTT,CASSFDFENTEAFF
TRBV6-5,TRBJ2-2,TRBD2,NA,TGTGCCAGCAGTTACAGGAGGGAGGGGAGCGGGGAGCTGTTTTTT,CASSYRREGSGELFF
TRBV27,TRBJ2-1,TRBD2,NA,TGTGCCAGTCGGGAGGGTTTTTACAATGAGCAGTTCTTC,CASREGFYNEQFF
TRBV3-1/TRBV3-2,TRBJ1-5,NA,few,TGTGCCAGCAGCCAAACGGACACTAGCAATCAGCCCCAGCATTTT,CASSQTDTSNQPQHF
TRBV20-1,TRBJ2-3,TRBD2,NA,TGCAGTGCTAGTTTACTAGCGGGAGTTGGTAAGGAAGATACGCAGTATTTT,CSASLLAGVGKEDTQYF
TRBV4-1,TRBJ1-2,NA,NA,TGCGCCAGCAGCCAAGATCCGGCAGGGAAGTACGGCTACACCTTC,CASSQDPAGKYGYTF